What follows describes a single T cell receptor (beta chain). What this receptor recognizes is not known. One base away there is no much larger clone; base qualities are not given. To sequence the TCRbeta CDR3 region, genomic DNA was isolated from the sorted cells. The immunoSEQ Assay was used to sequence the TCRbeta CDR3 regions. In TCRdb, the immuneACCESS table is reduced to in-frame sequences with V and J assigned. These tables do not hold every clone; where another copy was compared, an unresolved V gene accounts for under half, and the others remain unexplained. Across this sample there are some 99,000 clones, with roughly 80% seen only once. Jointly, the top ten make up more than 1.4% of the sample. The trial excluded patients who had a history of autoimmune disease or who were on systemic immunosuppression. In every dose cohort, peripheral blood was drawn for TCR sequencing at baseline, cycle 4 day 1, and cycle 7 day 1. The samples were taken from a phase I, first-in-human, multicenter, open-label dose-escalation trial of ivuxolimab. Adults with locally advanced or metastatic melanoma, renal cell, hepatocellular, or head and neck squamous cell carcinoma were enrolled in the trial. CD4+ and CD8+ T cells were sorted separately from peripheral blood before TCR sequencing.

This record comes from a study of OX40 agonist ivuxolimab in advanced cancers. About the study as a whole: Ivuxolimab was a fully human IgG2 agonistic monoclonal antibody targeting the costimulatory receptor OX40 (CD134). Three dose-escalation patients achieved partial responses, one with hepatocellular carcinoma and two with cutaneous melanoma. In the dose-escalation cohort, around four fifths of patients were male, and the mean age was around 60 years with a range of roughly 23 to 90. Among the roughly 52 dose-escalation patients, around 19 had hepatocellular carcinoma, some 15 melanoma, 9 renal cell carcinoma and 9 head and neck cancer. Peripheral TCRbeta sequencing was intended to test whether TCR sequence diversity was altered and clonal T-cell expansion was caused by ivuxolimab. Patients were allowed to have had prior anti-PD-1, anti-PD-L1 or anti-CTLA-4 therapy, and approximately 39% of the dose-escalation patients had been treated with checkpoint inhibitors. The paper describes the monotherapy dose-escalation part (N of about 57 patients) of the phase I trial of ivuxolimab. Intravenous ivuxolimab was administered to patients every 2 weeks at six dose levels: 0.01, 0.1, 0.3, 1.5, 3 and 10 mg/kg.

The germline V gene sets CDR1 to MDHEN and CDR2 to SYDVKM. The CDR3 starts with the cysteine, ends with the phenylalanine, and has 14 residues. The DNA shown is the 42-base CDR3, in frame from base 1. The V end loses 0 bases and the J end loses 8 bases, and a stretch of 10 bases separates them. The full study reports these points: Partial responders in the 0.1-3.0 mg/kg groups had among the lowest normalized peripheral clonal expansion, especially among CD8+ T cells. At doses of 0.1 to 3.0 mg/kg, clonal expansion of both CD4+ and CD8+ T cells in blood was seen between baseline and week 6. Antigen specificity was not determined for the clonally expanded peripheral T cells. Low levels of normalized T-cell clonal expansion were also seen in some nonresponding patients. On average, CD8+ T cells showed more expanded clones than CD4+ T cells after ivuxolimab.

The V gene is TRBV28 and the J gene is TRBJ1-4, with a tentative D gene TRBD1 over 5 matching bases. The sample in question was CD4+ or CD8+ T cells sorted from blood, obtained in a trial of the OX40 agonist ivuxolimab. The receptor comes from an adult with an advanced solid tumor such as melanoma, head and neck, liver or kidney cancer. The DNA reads TGTGCCAGCAGTTTATGGGCAGGGAGGGAAAAACTGTTTTTT. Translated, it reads CASSLWAGREKLFF.